This entry concerns a single T cell receptor (beta chain). The antigen is undetermined. The data are from a study of cytomegalovirus exposure and HLA in healthy donors. In the study overall: Among the 400 or so donors who were genotyped, roughly 85% fell in the genetic ancestry cluster that is associated with self-reported Caucasian donors. Study-wide results and caveats: Several V segments, TRBV6-2 and TRBV6-3 among them, could not be told apart and were dropped. Reportedly, fewer N-insertions than the approximately 650-donor mean appeared in an Asian-associated ancestry cluster in a later analysis.

Germline CDR1 and CDR2: LGHNA and YNFKEQ. Deletions cut 4 bases from V and 3 bases from J, with 9 bases between. The CDR3 has 13 amino acids. PCR used 60 Vbeta primers and 13 Jbeta primers. Here immunoSEQ multiplex PCR was the method, and the copy in TCRdb shows in-frame clones only, minus some. The sample has some 150,000 clones, around 80% seen once. Donors showed nominal health when sampled, although they likely had unrecorded immune exposures. The clonotype comes from a man aged 35-49 years in good health and CMV-seropositive. The chain links TRBV4-2 to TRBJ1-1; D not resolved. The sample was PBMCs. The CDR3 sequence is CASSPIDHTEAFF. The CDR3 DNA reads TGTGCCAGCAGCCCGATAGATCACACTGAAGCTTTCTTT.